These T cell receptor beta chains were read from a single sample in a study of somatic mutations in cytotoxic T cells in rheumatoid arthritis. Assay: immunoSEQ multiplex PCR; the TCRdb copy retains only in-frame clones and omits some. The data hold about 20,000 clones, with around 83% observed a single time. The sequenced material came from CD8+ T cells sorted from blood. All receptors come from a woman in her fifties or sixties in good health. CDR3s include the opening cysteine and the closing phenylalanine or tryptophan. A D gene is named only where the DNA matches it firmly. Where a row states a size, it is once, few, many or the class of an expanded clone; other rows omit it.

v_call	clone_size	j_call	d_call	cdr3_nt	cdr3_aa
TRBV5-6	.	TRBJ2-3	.	TGTGCCAGCAGCTTTATTATTGCGGGGTCTCGCACAGATACGCAGTATTTT	CASSFIIAGSRTDTQYF
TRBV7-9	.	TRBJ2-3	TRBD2	TGTGCCAGCAAGGGGCTCACTAGCGGGGGCCAGGAGGATACGCAGTATTTT	CASKGLTSGGQEDTQYF
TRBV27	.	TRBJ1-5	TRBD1	TGTGCCAGCAGTTTCCTGACAGGGGGCAATCAGCCCCAGCATTTT	CASSFLTGGNQPQHF
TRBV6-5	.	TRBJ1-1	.	TGTGCCAGCAGTTCGGACAAGAACACTGAAGCTTTCTTT	CASSSDKNTEAFF
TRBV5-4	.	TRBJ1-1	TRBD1	TGTGCCAGCAGCCTTGACAGGGGGCCGAACACTGAAGCTTTCTTT	CASSLDRGPNTEAFF
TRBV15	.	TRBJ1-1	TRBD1	TGTGCCACCAGCAGAGACTTGGGACAGATGAACACTGAAGCTTTCTTT	CATSRDLGQMNTEAFF
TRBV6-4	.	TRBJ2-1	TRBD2	TGTGCCAGCAGTGACGGGTCGGGGGGTCCCAATGAGCAGTTCTTC	CASSDGSGGPNEQFF
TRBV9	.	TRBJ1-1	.	TGTGCCAGCAGCGCCTGGGAGGGGGACACTGAAGCTTTCTTT	CASSAWEGDTEAFF
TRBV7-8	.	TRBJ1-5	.	TGTGCCAGCAGCTTAGCGGGGGTCTGGCAGCCCCAGCATTTT	CASSLAGVWQPQHF
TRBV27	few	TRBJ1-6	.	TGTGCCAGCAGTCCACCCGCCTCACCCCTCCACTTT	CASSPPASPLHF
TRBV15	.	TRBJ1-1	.	TGTGCCACCAGCAGATCCCCTGGGAGTATGAACACTGAAGCTTTCTTT	CATSRSPGSMNTEAFF
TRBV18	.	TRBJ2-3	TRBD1	TGTGCCAGCCCGCCCGACAACCGGGACAGGGTGTACGATACGCAGTATTTT	CASPPDNRDRVYDTQYF